These T cell receptor beta chains were read from a single sample in a study of shared clonotypes between healthy human individuals. The table came from immunoSEQ multiplex PCR; TCRdb's copy has only in-frame clones and leaves some out. Of approximately 1.5 million clones listed, roughly 98.5% were seen once; the top ten hold approximately 0.4%. Sequenced material: naive CD4+ T cells sorted from blood. These receptor sequences come from a man aged 25-45 years in good health. Each CDR3 is given with its conserved first and last residue. D genes are given only for firm matches.

TRBJ1-1 | - | TRBV27 | TGTGCCAGCAGTTGGGGCGCTTTCTTT | CASSWGAFF
TRBJ2-3 | - | TRBV19 | TGTGCCAGTAGTATCGGACTAAGCACAGATACGCAGTATTTT | CASSIGLSTDTQYF
TRBJ1-4 | - | TRBV20-1 | TGCAGTGCTAATTATAATGAAAAACTGTTTTTT | CSANYNEKLFF
TRBJ1-4 | - | TRBV5-1 | TGCGCCAGCAGCTTGGTTGTGGGTAATGAAAAACTGTTTTTT | CASSLVVGNEKLFF
TRBJ1-4 | TRBD1 | TRBV5-5 | TGTGCCAGCAGCTTGTCCGGGACAGGGGACGAAAAACTGTTTTTT | CASSLSGTGDEKLFF
TRBJ2-1 | - | TRBV18 | TGTGCCAGCTCCCTAAGTCAGGAGCAGGGTGAGCAGTTCTTC | CASSLSQEQGEQFF
TRBJ2-6 | - | TRBV7-9 | TGTGCCAGCAGCTTAGATTCTGGGGCCAACGTCCTGACTTTC | CASSLDSGANVLTF
TRBJ2-7 | - | TRBV15 | TGTGCCACCAGCAAAGCAGCCTACGAGCAGTACTTC | CATSKAAYEQYF
TRBJ2-7 | - | TRBV30 | TGTGCCTACTCGAGATCCCCCACCTACGAGCAGTACTTC | CAYSRSPTYEQYF
TRBJ2-5 | - | TRBV28 | TGTGCCAGCAGTTTCTCACTGTTCCAAGAGACCCAGTACTTC | CASSFSLFQETQYF
TRBJ2-2 | TRBD1 | TRBV5-1 | TGCGCCAGCAGCTTTTTCCCCAAGGGGGCAAACACCGGGGAGCTGTTTTTT | CASSFFPKGANTGELFF
TRBJ2-3 | - | TRBV4-3 | TGCGCCAGCAGCCAAGATACAGATACGCAGTATTTT | CASSQDTDTQYF
TRBJ2-7 | TRBD1 | TRBV9 | TGTGCCAGCAGCGTAGCAGGGGGACCGGGCGAGCAGTACTTC | CASSVAGGPGEQYF
TRBJ2-2 | - | TRBV9 | TGTGCCAGTGGGTCTTCGGGCACCGGGGAGCTGTTTTTT | CASGSSGTGELFF
TRBJ2-7 | - | TRBV5-6 | TGTGCCAGCAGCTTGGGAGGGGAATACGAGCAGTACTTC | CASSLGGEYEQYF
TRBJ2-7 | - | TRBV21-1 | TGTGCCAGCAGCAAAGAGCGGCACTGCGGGCCCTACGAGCAGTACTTC | CASSKERHCGPYEQYF
TRBJ1-1 | - | TRBV11-3 | TGTGCCAGCAGCCCCCGGGGGAACACTGAAGCTTTCTTT | CASSPRGNTEAFF
TRBJ1-5 | - | TRBV10-2 | TGCGCCAGCAGTCCAGGTTTCAATCAGCCCCAGCATTTT | CASSPGFNQPQHF
TRBJ2-7 | - | TRBV6-1 | TGTGCCAGCAGTGAAGAAAGGGGCTCCTACGAGCAGTACTTC | CASSEERGSYEQYF
TRBJ1-2 | - | TRBV27 | TGTGCCAGCAGTCCGAACGGTAACTATGGCTACACCTTC | CASSPNGNYGYTF